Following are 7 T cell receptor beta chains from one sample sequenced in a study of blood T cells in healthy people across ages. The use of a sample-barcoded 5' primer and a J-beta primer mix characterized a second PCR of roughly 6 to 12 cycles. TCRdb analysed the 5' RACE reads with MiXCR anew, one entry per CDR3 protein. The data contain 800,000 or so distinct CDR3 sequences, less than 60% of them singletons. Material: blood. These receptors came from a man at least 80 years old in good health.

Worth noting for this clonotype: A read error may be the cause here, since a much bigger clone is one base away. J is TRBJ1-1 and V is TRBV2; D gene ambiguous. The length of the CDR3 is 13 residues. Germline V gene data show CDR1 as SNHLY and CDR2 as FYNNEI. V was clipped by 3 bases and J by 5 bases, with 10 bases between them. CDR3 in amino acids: CASSDDNYTEAFF. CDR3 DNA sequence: TGTGCCAGCAGTGACGACAACTATACTGAAGCTTTCTTT.

The CDR3 DNA follows: TGTGCCAGCAGTGAATTAGGGTCCGAGCAGTACTTC. Protein sequence: CASSELGSEQYF. The chain links TRBV6-1 to TRBJ2-7, with unresolved D. V was shortened by 2 bases and J by 6 bases, with 8 bases between the two germline ends. This CDR3 spans 12 amino acids. Germline V gene sequence: CDR1 MNHNS, CDR2 SASEGT.

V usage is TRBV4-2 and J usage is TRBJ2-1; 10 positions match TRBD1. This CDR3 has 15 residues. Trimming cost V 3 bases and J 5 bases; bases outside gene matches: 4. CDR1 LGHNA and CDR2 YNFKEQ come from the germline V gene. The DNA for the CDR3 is TGTGCCAGCAGCCACGTCGGACAGGGGGACAATGAGCAGTTCTTC. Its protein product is CASSHVGQGDNEQFF.

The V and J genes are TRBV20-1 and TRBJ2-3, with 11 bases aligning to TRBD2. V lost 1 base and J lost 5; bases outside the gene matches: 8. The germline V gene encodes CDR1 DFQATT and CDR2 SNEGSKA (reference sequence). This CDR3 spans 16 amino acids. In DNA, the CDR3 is TGCAGTGCTAGAGTCCGACTAGCGGGATTGATAGATACGCAGTATTTT. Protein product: CSARVRLAGLIDTQYF.

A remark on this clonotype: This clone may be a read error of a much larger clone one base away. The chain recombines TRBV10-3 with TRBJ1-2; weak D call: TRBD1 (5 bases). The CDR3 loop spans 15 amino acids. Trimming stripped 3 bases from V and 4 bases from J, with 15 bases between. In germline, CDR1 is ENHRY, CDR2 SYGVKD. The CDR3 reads CAISDSAGTGYGYTF. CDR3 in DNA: TGTGCCATCAGTGATTCTGCTGGGACCGGCTATGGCTACACCTTC.

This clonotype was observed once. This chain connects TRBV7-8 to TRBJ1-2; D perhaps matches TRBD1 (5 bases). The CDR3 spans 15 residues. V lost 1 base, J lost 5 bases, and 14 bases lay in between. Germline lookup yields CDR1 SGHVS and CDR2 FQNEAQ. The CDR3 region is CASSLGGRGYYGYTF. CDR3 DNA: TGTGCCAGCAGCTTAGGTGGTAGGGGTTATTATGGCTACACCTTC. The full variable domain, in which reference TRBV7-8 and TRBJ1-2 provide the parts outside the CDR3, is GAGVSQSPRYKVAKRGQDVALRCDPISGHVSLFWYQQALGQGPEFLTYFQNEAQLDKSGLPSDRFFAERPEGSVSTLKIQRTQQEDSAVYLCASSLGGRGYYGYTFGSGTRLTVV.

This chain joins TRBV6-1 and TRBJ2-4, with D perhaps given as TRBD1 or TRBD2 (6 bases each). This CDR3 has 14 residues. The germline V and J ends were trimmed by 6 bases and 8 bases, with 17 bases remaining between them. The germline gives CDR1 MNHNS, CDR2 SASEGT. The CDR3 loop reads CASRSASGADIQYF. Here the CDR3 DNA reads TGTGCCAGCAGAAGCGCTTCGGGGGCTGACATTCAGTACTTC.